A single TCR beta chain is shown here with its context. It has no known antigen specificity. No base-level quality is on record; no much larger clone is a single base apart. High-throughput TCR beta sequencing profiled peripheral blood CD8+ and CD4+ T cells from healthy donors, Susac syndrome patients and multiple sclerosis patients. Multiple sclerosis controls were treatment-naive patients with stable or active relapsing-remitting disease fulfilling revised McDonald criteria. Bulk CD8+ and CD4+ T cells were purified magnetically by negative isolation, whereas CD8+ TEMRA cells were enriched by FACS. Blood was drawn into EDTA tubes, processed within 24 hours, and PBMCs were isolated by density gradient centrifugation. PBMCs intended for TCR sequencing were cryopreserved in liquid nitrogen and were subsequently thawed in a 37 degrees C water bath. Purity of sorted or isolated CD4+, CD8+ and CD8+ TEMRA cells was at least 90%.

RNA was extracted with the RNeasy kit and roughly 0.5 to 1 ug was reverse transcribed using random hexamers. The immunoSEQ multiplex PCR assay, covering 54 Vbeta and 13 Jbeta segments, was used to amplify TCR beta CDR3 regions. Bias from PCR amplification was corrected by using a synthetic template baseline for primer optimization and for computational correction. The authors' pipeline ran thus. Only productive sequences were kept, with reads annotated to V, D and J genes according to IMGT and analyzed in immunoSEQ Analyzer. Clonality was calculated as one minus the Shannon entropy normalized by log2 of the number of productive unique sequences. For each patient and control, public and private clones were evaluated within the 100 most prevalent clones. A clone was defined as Susac-specific if it was absent from the healthy and MS cohorts, from roughly 980 published viral clones and from other ImmuneACCESS disease sequences. Starting from the raw public reads, TCRdb applied fastp trimming at Q25, assembled clones with MiXCR and retained in-frame beta chains. CDR3 protein duplicates are merged, each entry listing the most common genes and DNA. The V and J calls, along with clone size, are taken from TCRdb and not from the paper's own processing. This sample lists hundreds of thousands of distinct CDR3 sequences; 85% to 90% were detected once. In total, the top ten clones hold approximately 0.11% of the sample.

For CDR1 and CDR2, the germline V gene lists MNHNS and SASEGT. Trimming takes 2 bases off V and 2 bases off J; junction bases not matched to a gene: 10. Counted from cysteine to phenylalanine, this CDR3 has 18 amino acids. Just the 54-base CDR3 DNA is kept, in frame starting at base 1. This entry comes from a study of CD8 T cells in Susac syndrome (dated by TCRdb to the late 2010s). Study-wide context: Repertoire sequencing was used to test whether CD8+ T cell activation and differentiation in Susac syndrome was antigen driven. The clonality of the CD8+ T cell repertoire was compared across about a dozen healthy donors, some 14 Susac syndrome patients and about 15 multiple sclerosis patients. Study-wide conclusions, independent of this receptor: The number of individuals in the TCR sequencing and HLA analysis was acknowledged as relatively small.

This clonotype was sampled from a human donor with multiple sclerosis. Sample: CD8+ T cells from PBMCs. The chain couples TRBV6-1 to TRBJ2-2, with 8 bases in between that match TRBD2. Read as DNA, the sequence is TGTGCCAGCAGTGAACTACGGGGGGGCCCGGAAAACACCGGGGAGCTGTTTTTT. Translated, it gives CASSELRGGPENTGELFF.